This section outlines one T cell receptor beta chain sequence together with its context. Study processing details: Amplification of reference gene primers was used by the study to estimate nucleated cell counts. The table came from immunoSEQ multiplex PCR; TCRdb's copy has only in-frame clones and leaves some out. V and J calls and clone size are given by that table; D and trimming were obtained from the DNA. The sample has 100,000 to 150,000 clones; 75% to 85% are singletons. This record comes from a study of blood T cell repertoires in COVID-19. Study-level background: The analysed material was cDNA or gDNA that came from T cells, B-cell-depleted T cells, or PBMCs.

V dropped 0 bases and J dropped 8 bases, with 12 bases sitting between them. CDR3 length: 13 amino acids. Germline CDR1 SGHRS, CDR2 YFSETQ. The specimen sequenced was peripheral blood. This TCR came from a man between 35 and 55 years old with active or convalescent COVID-19. The J gene is TRBJ2-7, the V gene TRBV5-1; D is perhaps TRBD2 (6 bases). CDR3 loop: CASSLALEGQQYF. CDR3 nucleotides: TGCGCCAGCAGCTTGGCCTTGGAGGGGCAGCAGTACTTC.